This T cell receptor beta chain was observed in a study of long-term antiretroviral therapy in people with HIV. Details on this clone: The antigen is not known.

The run of the v3.0 immunoSEQ assay was at survey level. Method: immunoSEQ multiplex PCR; TCRdb's copy keeps in-frame clones and lacks some. The table lists approximately 23,000 clones, 81% of them singletons. V was shortened by 4 bases and J by 4 bases, with 13 bases between the two germline ends. CDR1 and CDR2 from the germline V gene are SGHDN and FVKESK. The CDR3 totals 14 residues. General study results and limits: Pre-ART clonal expansions dominated every time point's repertoire.

The TCR originated in a man aged 25 to 40 with HIV. The V gene is TRBV14, the J gene TRBJ1-1; no reliable D call. The specimen comprised unsorted PBMCs, sampled 1.5 years after starting antiretroviral therapy. The CDR3 reads CASSLEHQVTEAFF. The CDR3 nucleotides read TGTGCCAGCAGCCTCGAACACCAGGTCACTGAAGCTTTCTTT.